This T cell receptor (beta chain) was observed in a study of regulatory T cells in long-lasting Graves disease. For the study at large: The study enrolled newly diagnosed Graves' patients on antithyroid drugs under 3 months. Study results and caveats: Sharing of public clonotypes was greater in persistent patients (under 3,000) than in new patients (about 970). Graves' patients with persistent disease showed TCR diversity lower than patients newly diagnosed.

CDR1 and CDR2 (germline): SGHRS, YFSETQ. V was clipped by 6 bases and J by 5 bases, with 14 bases between them. The CDR3 is 13 residues long. Time point described: newly diagnosed GD, antithyroid drugs for less than 3 months. Following extraction of RNA from PBMCs, that RNA was used to make the TCR library. EDTA tubes held 8 to 10 milliliters of peripheral blood from each patient. According to the study, TCR beta libraries were built with iRepertoire HTBI primers and CDR3-region Arm-PCR. TCRdb reprocessed the multiplex PCR reads with MiXCR, giving one entry per CDR3 protein. The sample holds around 230,000 distinct CDR3 sequences, roughly 18% seen once. The table lists this clonotype with many counts. Its antigen remains unknown.

The chain joins TRBV5-1 to TRBJ1-2, with a possible D match to TRBD1 (6 bases). The source was peripheral blood mononuclear cells (PBMCs), collected at new diagnosis, from a patient treated with antithyroid drugs. The TCR sequence derives from a female donor with Graves disease. This CDR3 reads CASTARGAYGYTF. Here the CDR3 DNA reads TGCGCCAGCACGGCCAGGGGTGCATATGGCTACACCTTC. Full variable domain (missing parts from reference TRBV5-1 and TRBJ1-2): KAGVTQTPRYLIKTRGQQVTLSCSPISGHRSVSWYQQTPGQGLQFLFEYFSETQRNKGNFPGRFSGRQFSNSRSEMNVSTLELGDSALYLCASTARGAYGYTFGSGTRLTVV.